The T cell receptor beta chain described here comes from a study of persistence of HIV-infected CD4 T cells. Germline V gene lookup returns CDR1 SGHNT and CDR2 YENEEA. This CDR3 region has 13 residues. The germline V and J ends were trimmed by 1 base and 1 base, with 4 bases remaining between them. The immunoSEQ assay was version 4, run in survey mode. The table came from immunoSEQ multiplex PCR; TCRdb's copy has only in-frame clones and leaves some out. The sample lists 7,500 to 8,500 clones; approximately 60% were seen once. The stimulus was lysate of CMV-infected fibroblasts, about 11 ug/mL. CD4+ T cells upregulating both CD40 ligand and CD69 were sorted as responding cells. Suppressive ART was started during chronic HIV-1 infection in these adults. This clone was detected only once. No antigen is known for it. The study's findings and limits: Bulk TCR data could not be restricted to HIV-1-infected CMV-responding cells.

The V and J genes are TRBV11-3 and TRBJ1-1, with D hard to call. This TCR derives from an adult man with HIV who was CMV-seropositive. Sequenced material: CD4+ T cells sorted from PBMCs after approximately 18-hour stimulation, taken from a patient who received antiretroviral therapy. CDR3 sequence: CASSLAQNTEAFF. The CDR3 DNA sequence: TGTGCCAGCAGCTTAGCCCAGAACACTGAAGCTTTCTTT.